A selection of T cell receptor beta chains follows, all from one sample in a study of blood T cell repertoires in COVID-19. The assay was immunoSEQ multiplex PCR, and TCRdb's table has in-frame clones only and misses some. The sample holds 280,000 or so clones, around 90% seen once. Sequencing used peripheral blood. These receptors all come from a man between 18 and 29 years old with active or convalescent COVID-19. CDR3s include the opening cysteine and the closing phenylalanine or tryptophan. D genes are given only for firm matches. A row's size may be missing; if present it is once, few, many or a size class.

d_call: .
clone_size: .
j_call: TRBJ1-2
v_call: TRBV9
cdr3_nt: TGTGCCAGCAGCGTAGCAGGGTATGACTATGGCTACACCTTC
cdr3_aa: CASSVAGYDYGYTF

d_call: .
clone_size: .
j_call: TRBJ2-2
v_call: TRBV9
cdr3_nt: TGTGCCAGCGCCCCCAGGACTATGGACGCCGGGGAGCTGTTTTTT
cdr3_aa: CASAPRTMDAGELFF

d_call: .
clone_size: .
j_call: TRBJ2-2
v_call: TRBV2
cdr3_nt: TGTGCCAGCACCGGCGGTACCGGGGAGCTGTTTTTT
cdr3_aa: CASTGGTGELFF

d_call: .
clone_size: .
j_call: TRBJ1-1
v_call: TRBV19
cdr3_nt: TGTGCCAGTAGTATGGGTGTCAGGCGCACTGAAGCTTTCTTT
cdr3_aa: CASSMGVRRTEAFF

d_call: TRBD2
clone_size: .
j_call: TRBJ2-1
v_call: TRBV4-1
cdr3_nt: TGCGCCAGCAGCCAAGAGAAACTAGCGGGGCGGGATGAGCAGTTCTTC
cdr3_aa: CASSQEKLAGRDEQFF

d_call: .
clone_size: .
j_call: TRBJ2-5
v_call: TRBV11-3
cdr3_nt: TGTGCCAGCAGCCCCGGGGTGAGGGAGACCCAGTACTTC
cdr3_aa: CASSPGVRETQYF

d_call: TRBD1
clone_size: .
j_call: TRBJ1-2
v_call: TRBV6-5
cdr3_nt: TGTGCCAGCAGTCCAGGGGGCCCCAACTATGGCTACACCTTC
cdr3_aa: CASSPGGPNYGYTF

d_call: TRBD1
clone_size: .
j_call: TRBJ1-2
v_call: TRBV7-2
cdr3_nt: TGTGCCAGCAGCTTATACGGACAGGATGGCTACACCTTC
cdr3_aa: CASSLYGQDGYTF

d_call: TRBD2
clone_size: .
j_call: TRBJ2-1
v_call: TRBV9
cdr3_nt: TGTGCCAGCAGCGTAGGAAGCGGGGGGACCTCCTACAATGAGCAGTTCTTC
cdr3_aa: CASSVGSGGTSYNEQFF

d_call: TRBD2
clone_size: .
j_call: TRBJ2-3
v_call: TRBV5-4
cdr3_nt: TGTGCCAGCAGCTTGGCGGCGGGGGGGCCGGATACGCAGTATTTT
cdr3_aa: CASSLAAGGPDTQYF

d_call: .
clone_size: few
j_call: TRBJ1-3
v_call: TRBV2
cdr3_nt: TGTGCCAGCAGACTTGATACAGGGTTATCTGGAAACACCATATATTTT
cdr3_aa: CASRLDTGLSGNTIYF

d_call: .
clone_size: .
j_call: TRBJ2-5
v_call: TRBV4-3
cdr3_nt: TGCGCCAGCAGCCAAGATGTGCGGGGCGGGGAGACCCAGTACTTC
cdr3_aa: CASSQDVRGGETQYF

d_call: .
clone_size: .
j_call: TRBJ2-1
v_call: TRBV4-1
cdr3_nt: TGCGCCAGCAGCCTCCGGGACACCAATGAGCAGTTCTTC
cdr3_aa: CASSLRDTNEQFF

d_call: .
clone_size: .
j_call: TRBJ1-2
v_call: TRBV13
cdr3_nt: TGTGCCAGCAGGCACTTGGGGGGGACGGACGGTGGCTACACCTTC
cdr3_aa: CASRHLGGTDGGYTF

d_call: .
clone_size: .
j_call: TRBJ2-5
v_call: TRBV28
cdr3_nt: TGTGCCAGCAGAACTCAAGAGACCCAGTACTTC
cdr3_aa: CASRTQETQYF

d_call: TRBD1
clone_size: .
j_call: TRBJ2-7
v_call: TRBV15
cdr3_nt: TGTGCCACCAGCAGAGACCGGGACAGGGTAGCCTACGAGCAGTACTTC
cdr3_aa: CATSRDRDRVAYEQYF

d_call: TRBD1
clone_size: .
j_call: TRBJ1-5
v_call: TRBV7-6
cdr3_nt: TGTGCCAGCAGCGAGGGACAGCCATATAGCAATCAGCCCCAGCATTTT
cdr3_aa: CASSEGQPYSNQPQHF

d_call: TRBD1
clone_size: .
j_call: TRBJ2-3
v_call: TRBV7-3
cdr3_nt: TGTGCCAGCAGCCCCGGACAGGGCGCAGATACGCAGTATTTT
cdr3_aa: CASSPGQGADTQYF

d_call: .
clone_size: once
j_call: TRBJ2-3
v_call: TRBV2
cdr3_nt: TGTGCCAGCAGGCAGGGGTCGGATACGCAGTATTTT
cdr3_aa: CASRQGSDTQYF

d_call: TRBD2
clone_size: .
j_call: TRBJ2-7
v_call: TRBV6-6
cdr3_nt: TGTGCCAGCACGGGCGGGGGTACTTACGAGCAGTACTTC
cdr3_aa: CASTGGGTYEQYF

d_call: TRBD2
clone_size: .
j_call: TRBJ2-7
v_call: TRBV5-1
cdr3_nt: TGCGCCAGCAGCTTGGGGGCGACTAGCGGGGGCGACGAGCAGTACTTC
cdr3_aa: CASSLGATSGGDEQYF

d_call: TRBD1
clone_size: .
j_call: TRBJ1-2
v_call: TRBV29-1
cdr3_nt: TGCAGCGTTGGCGGGACAGACTATGGCTACACCTTC
cdr3_aa: CSVGGTDYGYTF

d_call: TRBD1
clone_size: .
j_call: TRBJ1-1
v_call: TRBV10-2
cdr3_nt: TGCGCCAGCAGTGGTTCCTACAGGGGGGGTAGGACTGAAGCTTTCTTT
cdr3_aa: CASSGSYRGGRTEAFF

d_call: TRBD1
clone_size: few
j_call: TRBJ2-2
v_call: TRBV25-1
cdr3_nt: TGTGCCAGCAGTGAAACAATGGGACAGCACACCGGGGAGCTGTTTTTT
cdr3_aa: CASSETMGQHTGELFF

d_call: TRBD1
clone_size: .
j_call: TRBJ2-2
v_call: TRBV11-3
cdr3_nt: TGTGCCAGCAGCTTAGCCGGGACAGGGGCTAATACCGGGGAGCTGTTTTTT
cdr3_aa: CASSLAGTGANTGELFF

d_call: TRBD1
clone_size: .
j_call: TRBJ1-4
v_call: TRBV7-9
cdr3_nt: TGTGCCAGCAGCACACAGGGGGGAACTAATGAAAAACTGTTTTTT
cdr3_aa: CASSTQGGTNEKLFF

d_call: .
clone_size: .
j_call: TRBJ2-5
v_call: TRBV13
cdr3_nt: TGTGCCAGCAGCTTAAGTACTAGCTCGGAGACCCAGTACTTC
cdr3_aa: CASSLSTSSETQYF

d_call: .
clone_size: .
j_call: TRBJ1-1
v_call: TRBV7-2
cdr3_nt: TGTGCCAGCAGCTTTTTTCTAGACAACACTGAAGCTTTCTTT
cdr3_aa: CASSFFLDNTEAFF

d_call: .
clone_size: once
j_call: TRBJ2-3
v_call: TRBV11-3
cdr3_nt: TGTGCCAGCAGCCCAAGGGGGTTTGAGTCAGATACGCAGTATTTT
cdr3_aa: CASSPRGFESDTQYF

d_call: .
clone_size: .
j_call: TRBJ2-1
v_call: TRBV5-1
cdr3_nt: TGCGCCAGCAGCCCGGCGGGGCGGGGGACAAATTACAATGAGCAGTTCTTC
cdr3_aa: CASSPAGRGTNYNEQFF

d_call: .
clone_size: .
j_call: TRBJ1-2
v_call: TRBV27
cdr3_nt: TGTGCCAGCAGTTTTTTAGGGAGTGGGTCTAACTATGGCTACACCTTC
cdr3_aa: CASSFLGSGSNYGYTF

d_call: .
clone_size: .
j_call: TRBJ2-7
v_call: TRBV10-3
cdr3_nt: TGTGCCATCAGTGACGGACAGGGAGGGGGCTACGAGCAGTACTTC
cdr3_aa: CAISDGQGGGYEQYF

d_call: TRBD1
clone_size: .
j_call: TRBJ1-3
v_call: TRBV19
cdr3_nt: TGTGCCAGTGGGGGACAGCACTCTGGAAACACCATATATTTT
cdr3_aa: CASGGQHSGNTIYF

d_call: TRBD1
clone_size: .
j_call: TRBJ1-6
v_call: TRBV6-4
cdr3_nt: TGTGCCAGCAGATCGAACTACAGGGGAAGGAATTCACCCCTCCACTTT
cdr3_aa: CASRSNYRGRNSPLHF

d_call: .
clone_size: .
j_call: TRBJ1-4
v_call: TRBV27
cdr3_nt: TGTGCCAGCAGTTCACTAGGGAAAACGTTAACTAATGAAAAACTGTTTTTT
cdr3_aa: CASSSLGKTLTNEKLFF

d_call: .
clone_size: .
j_call: TRBJ2-1
v_call: TRBV19
cdr3_nt: TGTGCCAGTAGTACTTGGACAGAACACAATGAGCAGTTCTTC
cdr3_aa: CASSTWTEHNEQFF

d_call: .
clone_size: .
j_call: TRBJ1-4
v_call: TRBV4-2
cdr3_nt: TGTGCCAGCAGCCAAGAGGGGAGGTCGGCCACTAATGAAAAACTGTTTTTT
cdr3_aa: CASSQEGRSATNEKLFF

d_call: .
clone_size: .
j_call: TRBJ1-5
v_call: TRBV5-6
cdr3_nt: TGTGCCAGCAGCCCTCAGGGGAGCAATCAGCCCCAGCATTTT
cdr3_aa: CASSPQGSNQPQHF

d_call: .
clone_size: once
j_call: TRBJ2-7
v_call: TRBV9
cdr3_nt: TGTGCCAGCAGCCCAGACAGAGGAAGGTACGAGCAGTACTTC
cdr3_aa: CASSPDRGRYEQYF

d_call: .
clone_size: many
j_call: TRBJ1-6
v_call: TRBV6-6
cdr3_nt: TGTGCCAGCAGTTACTTACGCGAGAATTCACCCCTCCACTTT
cdr3_aa: CASSYLRENSPLHF

d_call: TRBD1
clone_size: few
j_call: TRBJ2-1
v_call: TRBV6-4
cdr3_nt: TGTGCCAGCAGTGACAGTGGGACAGGGGGTGCTGAGCAGTTCTTC
cdr3_aa: CASSDSGTGGAEQFF

d_call: TRBD1
clone_size: .
j_call: TRBJ1-3
v_call: TRBV5-6
cdr3_nt: TGTGCCAGCAGCTTGGGGCCAGGGGGAGCACGAATCTCTGGAAACACCATATATTTT
cdr3_aa: CASSLGPGGARISGNTIYF

d_call: .
clone_size: .
j_call: TRBJ2-7
v_call: TRBV19
cdr3_nt: TGTGCCAGTAGTATAGTTAAAGGGGTGGGCTACGAGCAGTACTTC
cdr3_aa: CASSIVKGVGYEQYF

d_call: TRBD2
clone_size: .
j_call: TRBJ2-7
v_call: TRBV29-1
cdr3_nt: TGCAGCGTTGAAGTTGGACCCCGGGGGGGGGCGTCTTACGAGCAGTACTTC
cdr3_aa: CSVEVGPRGGASYEQYF

d_call: .
clone_size: .
j_call: TRBJ1-1
v_call: TRBV5-1
cdr3_nt: TGCGCCAGCAGCCAGGGTACTGAAGCTTTCTTT
cdr3_aa: CASSQGTEAFF

d_call: .
clone_size: once
j_call: TRBJ2-2
v_call: TRBV9
cdr3_nt: TGTGCCAGCAGCGTATCCGTCGGGGAGCTGTTTTTT
cdr3_aa: CASSVSVGELFF

d_call: TRBD2
clone_size: .
j_call: TRBJ2-3
v_call: TRBV3-1/TRBV3-2
cdr3_nt: TGTGCCAGCAGCCAGGGGCGGGGGGGCCCAGATACGCAGTATTTT
cdr3_aa: CASSQGRGGPDTQYF

d_call: TRBD1
clone_size: .
j_call: TRBJ1-2
v_call: TRBV7-7
cdr3_nt: TGTGCCAGCAGCGCCCCGGGACAGGGATTTTCCTATGGCTACACCTTC
cdr3_aa: CASSAPGQGFSYGYTF

d_call: .
clone_size: .
j_call: TRBJ1-6
v_call: TRBV2
cdr3_nt: TGTGCCAGCAGTGCTGGACTCGATTCACCCCTCCACTTT
cdr3_aa: CASSAGLDSPLHF

d_call: .
clone_size: .
j_call: TRBJ1-2
v_call: TRBV5-6
cdr3_nt: TGTGCCAGCAGCTTGGAGCTGGACAGAAACTTCTATGGCTACACCTTC
cdr3_aa: CASSLELDRNFYGYTF

d_call: .
clone_size: .
j_call: TRBJ1-5
v_call: TRBV7-9
cdr3_nt: TGTGCCAGCAGCACCTCAGGGGTAGGGGTTCAGCCCCAGCATTTT
cdr3_aa: CASSTSGVGVQPQHF

d_call: .
clone_size: .
j_call: TRBJ1-5
v_call: TRBV7-9
cdr3_nt: TGTGCCAGCAGTCTCGGGAGGACGAGCAATCAGCCCCAGCATTTT
cdr3_aa: CASSLGRTSNQPQHF

d_call: .
clone_size: .
j_call: TRBJ1-2
v_call: TRBV19
cdr3_nt: TGTGCCTGGGAGCAAGCTAACTATGGCTACACCTTC
cdr3_aa: CAWEQANYGYTF

d_call: TRBD1
clone_size: .
j_call: TRBJ1-4
v_call: TRBV20-1
cdr3_nt: TGCAGTGCTAGTGACGGGAGGGACAGGGGGAGTGAAAAACTGTTTTTT
cdr3_aa: CSASDGRDRGSEKLFF

d_call: .
clone_size: .
j_call: TRBJ1-1
v_call: TRBV11-2
cdr3_nt: TGTGCCAGCAGCCGGGGACATACGAACACTGAAGCTTTCTTT
cdr3_aa: CASSRGHTNTEAFF